This is a list of T cell receptor beta chains from one sample in a study of blood T cell repertoires in COVID-19. This table comes from immunoSEQ multiplex PCR, and its TCRdb copy is limited to in-frame clones, with some not included. This sample yields around 400,000 clones, of which roughly 86% are seen a single time; less than 11% belongs to the top ten. The sequenced sample was peripheral blood. All receptors derive from a woman aged 30 to 39 with COVID-19, enrolled during active disease. Each CDR3 is given with its conserved first and last residue. Fields, in order: V gene, clone size, D gene, J gene, CDR3 protein, CDR3 DNA. The D gene is left open where the match is weak. Size is stated for part of the rows, as once, few or many counts, or as a class when the clone is expanded.

>TRBV29-1|.|.|TRBJ2-3
CSARGGLGDTQYF
TGCAGCGCCCGTGGAGGGTTGGGGGATACGCAGTATTTT
>TRBV20-1|.|.|TRBJ2-7
CSASFREFDYEQYF
TGCAGTGCTAGTTTTAGGGAGTTTGACTACGAGCAGTACTTC
>TRBV19|few|TRBD2|TRBJ2-1
CASSISPSGRGTYEQFF
TGTGCCAGTAGTATTAGTCCTAGCGGGAGGGGAACCTATGAGCAGTTCTTC
>TRBV3-1/TRBV3-2|.|.|TRBJ2-5
CASSPLQGSQETQYF
TGTGCCAGCAGCCCACTACAGGGAAGCCAAGAGACCCAGTACTTC
>TRBV2|once|TRBD1|TRBJ1-6
CASSLRTGRDSPLHF
TGTGCCAGCAGTCTCCGGACAGGGCGTGATTCACCCCTCCACTTT
>TRBV19|.|TRBD2|TRBJ2-2
CASTKPGGTGELFF
TGTGCCAGTACCAAACCGGGGGGCACCGGGGAGCTGTTTTTT
>TRBV27|.|.|TRBJ1-1
CASSFVGGRDTEAFF
TGTGCCAGCAGTTTCGTCGGGGGTCGGGACACTGAAGCTTTCTTT
>TRBV7-2|once|.|TRBJ1-1
CASSSEGRKDTEAFF
TGTGCCAGCAGCTCCGAGGGTCGGAAGGACACTGAAGCTTTCTTT
>TRBV10-3|once|.|TRBJ1-6
CAIQGSYNSPLHF
TGTGCCATCCAGGGATCTTATAATTCACCCCTCCACTTT
>TRBV5-1|once|TRBD1|TRBJ2-6
CASRQGASLSGANVLTF
TGCGCCAGCAGGCAGGGGGCTTCTCTCTCTGGGGCCAACGTCCTGACTTTC
>TRBV5-6|.|.|TRBJ2-7
CASSPVGTFGYEQYF
TGTGCCAGCAGCCCGGTCGGGACATTCGGGTACGAGCAGTACTTC
>TRBV27|.|TRBD2|TRBJ2-7
CASSGGTRYTYEQYF
TGTGCCAGCAGTGGCGGGACTAGATACACCTACGAGCAGTACTTC
>TRBV6-5|once|.|TRBJ1-5
CASSYNSGRDQPQHF
TGTGCCAGCAGTTACAATTCAGGGCGAGATCAGCCCCAGCATTTT
>TRBV20-1|.|.|TRBJ2-1
CSASVVGLRYNEQFF
TGCAGTGCTAGTGTTGTGGGACTTCGTTACAATGAGCAGTTCTTC
>TRBV9|.|.|TRBJ1-3
CASSVASGAGNTIYF
TGTGCCAGCAGCGTAGCTTCAGGGGCTGGAAACACCATATATTTT
>TRBV2|.|.|TRBJ2-3
CASSEAGIRTDTQYF
TGTGCCAGCAGTGAAGCAGGCATCAGGACAGATACGCAGTATTTT
>TRBV12-3/TRBV12-4|.|TRBD2|TRBJ2-1
CASRAAGDEQFF
TGTGCCAGCAGGGCCGCGGGAGATGAGCAGTTCTTC
>TRBV6-5|.|.|TRBJ2-7
CASSEGSTYEQYF
TGTGCCAGCTCGGAGGGCTCTACCTACGAGCAGTACTTC
>TRBV19|.|TRBD2|TRBJ2-6
CASSQGRVFGANVLTF
TGTGCCAGTAGTCAAGGGAGGGTATTTGGGGCCAACGTCCTGACTTTC
>TRBV2|.|.|TRBJ2-1
CASSGGAGPDGFF
TGTGCCAGCAGTGGAGGTGCGGGACCCGACGGGTTCTTC
>TRBV13|.|TRBD1|TRBJ2-6
CASSLETGGASGANVLTF
TGTGCCAGCAGCCTAGAGACAGGGGGCGCTTCTGGGGCCAACGTCCTGACTTTC
>TRBV30|.|.|TRBJ1-6
CAWSPGHPSSYNSPLHF
TGTGCCTGGAGTCCGGGACACCCGAGCTCCTATAATTCACCCCTCCACTTT
>TRBV3-1/TRBV3-2|.|.|TRBJ2-1
CASSQELGLGQFF
TGTGCCAGCAGCCAAGAACTAGGTCTCGGGCAGTTCTTC
>TRBV5-4|.|.|TRBJ2-2
CASSPGRGQITGELFF
TGTGCCAGCAGCCCCGGACGAGGGCAGATCACCGGGGAGCTGTTTTTT